This paragraph reports one TCR beta chain. What it binds is unknown. This specimen comes from a study of shared clonotypes between healthy human individuals. The J segment lost 3 bases and the V segment lost 6 bases, leaving 7 bases of the junction unmatched. The CDR3 length is 14 residues. Germline V lookup: CDR1 KGHSH, CDR2 LQKENI. Study-wide results and limits: On the whole, naive subsets had larger estimated richness than memory subsets had.

TCRdb's copy holds only in-frame clones and misses some; the assay was immunoSEQ multiplex PCR. The sample has hundreds of thousands of clones, around 96% seen once. The sequenced sample consisted of naive CD4+ T cells sorted from blood. The sample's subset: CD45RA+ positively selected. The rearrangement uses TRBV18 and TRBJ1-1; 7 bases are a match to TRBD1. The TCR sequence derives from a woman in her twenties or thirties in good health. The CDR3 protein is CASSQGDRDTEAFF. CDR3 nucleotides: TGTGCCAGCTCGCAGGGGGATAGGGACACTGAAGCTTTCTTT.